The clone carrying this TCR beta chain was counted between two and nine times. Its antigen is unidentified. This sample was included in a study of T-cell memory formation after mild COVID-19. Study results and limitations: Contracting clones, day 15 to 85, had balanced CD4/CD8, and later expanders favored CD4+. Shrinking CD4+ clones were chiefly CM and EM; CD8+ ones were chiefly EMRA.

In TCRdb, the 5' RACE reads were re-called with MiXCR into one record per CDR3 protein. Of about 410,000 distinct CDR3 sequences listed, about 20% are singletons. Germline V gene lookup returns CDR1 SEHNR and CDR2 FQNEAQ (reference sequence). The V end lost 3 bases, the J end lost 7 bases, and 10 bases lay between the germline ends. CDR3 length: 14 amino acids. Material: PBMCs or a T cell subset sorted from them (not recorded which). This receptor was obtained from a man between 18 and 29 years old who had mild COVID-19 (a few samples of this study predate the infection). Cell type and time point are not known. The chain couples TRBV7-9 to TRBJ1-6, with D tentatively TRBD1 (6 bases). CDR3 protein: CASSFTGLNSPLHF. In DNA form, the CDR3 reads TGTGCCAGCAGCTTTACAGGGCTCAATTCACCCCTCCACTTT.